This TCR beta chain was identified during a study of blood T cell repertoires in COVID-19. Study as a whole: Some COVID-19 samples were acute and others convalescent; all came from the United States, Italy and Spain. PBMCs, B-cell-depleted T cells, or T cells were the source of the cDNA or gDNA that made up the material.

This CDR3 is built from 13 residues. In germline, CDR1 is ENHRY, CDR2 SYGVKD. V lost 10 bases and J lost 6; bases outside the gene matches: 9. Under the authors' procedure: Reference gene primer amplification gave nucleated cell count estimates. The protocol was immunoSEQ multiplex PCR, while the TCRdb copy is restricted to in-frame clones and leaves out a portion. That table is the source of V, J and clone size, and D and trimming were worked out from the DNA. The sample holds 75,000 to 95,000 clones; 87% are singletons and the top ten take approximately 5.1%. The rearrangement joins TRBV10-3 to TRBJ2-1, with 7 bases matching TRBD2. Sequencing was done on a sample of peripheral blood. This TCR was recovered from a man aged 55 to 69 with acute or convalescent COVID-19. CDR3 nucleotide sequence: TGTGCCAGCAGGGAGGGTGGCAGCAATGAGCAGTTCTTC. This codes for CASREGGSNEQFF.